This passage covers 7 T cell receptor beta chains from one sample sequenced in a study of shared clonotypes between healthy human individuals. Sequenced by immunoSEQ multiplex PCR; TCRdb stores in-frame clones only, minus some. This sample carries 1,100,000 or so clones, approximately 80% of them seen once, and the ten largest clones take 0.52%. Sample: memory CD4+ T cells from PBMCs. The subset here: CD45RA-negative fraction. The receptors originated from a man aged 18 to 35 in good health. Some clones in this sample may be carry-over from other donors' samples.

This clone has just a few counts. This chain joins TRBV6-5 and TRBJ1-1; no definite D call. This CDR3 spans 14 amino acids. V was pared by 0 bases and J by 1 base, with 6 bases between. The germline CDR1 and CDR2 sequences are MNHEY and SVGAGI. CDR3 coding DNA: TGTGCCAGCAGTTACTCAATTCGGAACACTGAAGCTTTCTTT. Translated, it gives CASSYSIRNTEAFF.

The chain uses TRBV9 and TRBJ2-3; D is uncertain. V was clipped by 0 bases and J by 4 bases, with 9 bases between them. CDR1 and CDR2 from the germline V gene are SGDLS and YYNGEE. This CDR3 has 14 residues. This chain's CDR3 is CASSVVASSDTQYF. The CDR3 DNA reads as TGTGCCAGCAGCGTAGTGGCCAGCTCAGATACGCAGTATTTT.

Comments on this clone: The DNA is left out, because the CDR3 cannot be placed on it with certainty; the CDR3 is given as TCRdb lists it. V is TRBV5-5 and J is TRBJ2-2; the D call TRBD2 from the table was never checked on the DNA. Termini included, the CDR3 measures 15 amino acids. The germline CDR1 and CDR2 sequences are SGHKS and YYEKEE (reference sequence). The CDR3 region is CASSLGLVGAGSCFF.

J is TRBJ2-1 and V is TRBV5-8, with TRBD2 matching over 11 bases. V was clipped by 4 bases and J by 6 bases; unmatched bases: 15. The CDR3 contains 18 residues. Germline V gene sequence: CDR1 SGHTS, CDR2 YDEGEE. The CDR3 sequence: CASSLVLGGLAEINEQFF. Here the CDR3 DNA reads TGTGCCAGCAGCCTAGTCCTCGGGGGACTAGCGGAAATCAATGAGCAGTTCTTC. The full variable domain, completed using reference TRBV5-8 and TRBJ2-1, is EAGVTQSPTHLIKTRGQQATLRCSPISGHTSVYWYQQALGLGLQFLLWYDEGEERNRGNFPPRFSGRQFPNYSSELNVNALELEDSALYLCASSLVLGGLAEINEQFFGPGTRLTVL.

The chain is built from TRBV5-1 and TRBJ2-3, with D perhaps TRBD1 or TRBD2 (6 bases each). The CDR3 has 14 residues. The germline CDR1 and CDR2 sequences are SGHRS and YFSETQ. Trimming shortened V by 5 bases and J by 4 bases, and 14 bases separated the two germline ends. The CDR3 DNA sequence: TGCGCCAGCAGGCGCGCGGAGGGGGCAGATACGCAGTATTTT. It encodes CASRRAEGADTQYF.

V is TRBV6-4 and J is TRBJ2-2; 8 bases agree with TRBD2. CDR3 length: 15 amino acids. Germline CDR1 and CDR2: MRHNA and SNTAGT. V lost 4 bases to trimming and J lost 5 bases; unmatched junction nucleotides: 6. The CDR3 region is CASSALAGGTGELFF. The CDR3 DNA reads as TGTGCCAGCAGTGCCCTAGCGGGCGGGACCGGGGAGCTGTTTTTT.

The V and J genes are TRBV25-1 and TRBJ1-5, with TRBD1 matching 7 bases. The CDR3 loop spans 15 amino acids. Trimming took 4 bases from V and 5 from J; bases not matched to a gene: 8. Germline CDR1 reads MGHDK; CDR2 reads SYGVNS. CDR3 region: CASSGLGGGDQPQHF. The DNA for the CDR3 is TGTGCCAGCAGTGGATTGGGAGGGGGCGATCAGCCCCAGCATTTT.